Each of the 30 T cell receptor beta chains below was sequenced from the same sample in a study of T cell repertoires in cytomegalovirus infection. A single record per CDR3 protein comes from TCRdb applying MiXCR to the reads. The data hold approximately 910,000 distinct CDR3 sequences, with roughly 30% observed a single time. These TCRs are of unknown antigen specificity. Source: cultured CD8+ T cells from PBMCs, taken from culture after CMV antigen stimulation. The source of these receptors is a human donor in good health (CMV status not recorded). Some clones in this sample may be carry-over from other donors' samples.

In this sample, this clonotype turned up a few times. The gene calls are TRBV12-3 or TRBV12-4 and TRBJ1-1; D is undetermined. The V and J ends lost 3 bases and 3 bases respectively, with 11 bases between them. This CDR3 contains 14 residues. The CDR3 nucleotides are TGTGCCAGCAGTTTCCCCGGGAAGGACACTGAAGCTTTCTTT. Its protein is CASSFPGKDTEAFF.

The chain joins TRBV7-6 to TRBJ1-2; D unclear. Trimming cost V 2 bases and J 6 bases, with 19 bases left between them. In germline, CDR1 is SGHVS, CDR2 FNYEAQ. This CDR3 has 16 residues. The CDR3 DNA is TGTGCCAGCAGCTTACGGTGGCCGGGCCAAGGTGATGGCTACACCTTC. Protein sequence: CASSLRWPGQGDGYTF.

This clonotype was seen more than once but under ten times. V gene TRBV12-3 or TRBV12-4 combines with J gene TRBJ2-2; perhaps D is TRBD1 or TRBD2 (6 bases each). This CDR3 contains 16 residues. Trimming took off 8 bases at V and 4 bases at J, with 20 bases between the two ends. As DNA, the CDR3 is TGTGCCAGCTGGGAACCTGAGGGGGGCATCACCGGGGAGCTGTTTTTT. Translation gives CASWEPEGGITGELFF.

A single count supports this clonotype. The V gene is TRBV27, the J gene TRBJ1-6; possible D gene TRBD1, 5 bases. V lost 5 bases and J lost 9, with 17 bases in between. Germline CDR1 MNHEY, CDR2 SMNVEV (reference sequence). The CDR3 extends over 15 amino acids. CDR3 nucleotide sequence: TGTGCCAGCAGTCCGGGACTGGGAATAAGTTCACCCCTCCACTTT. Encoded protein: CASSPGLGISSPLHF.

This chain connects TRBV5-1 to TRBJ2-5; TRBD2 agrees at 11 bases. Germline-derived CDR1 and CDR2 are SGHRS and YFSETQ. V dropped 0 bases and J dropped 0; count of bases not matched to a gene: 1. The CDR3 has 16 residues. The CDR3 DNA reads as TGCGCCAGCAGCTTGGGGACTAGCGGGTACCAAGAGACCCAGTACTTC. Protein: CASSLGTSGYQETQYF.

The chain employs TRBV4-1 and TRBJ1-4; D unresolved. The CDR3 contains 16 residues. Between the trimmed V and J ends, which lost 0 bases and 0 bases, there was a span of 8 bases. Germline assignment: CDR1 MGHRA and CDR2 YSYEKL. Written as DNA, the CDR3 is TGCGCCAGCAGCCAAGACGGCTCACCAACTAATGAAAAACTGTTTTTT. Translation gives CASSQDGSPTNEKLFF.

V usage is TRBV29-1 and J usage is TRBJ2-1; 10 bases agree with TRBD2. The J segment lost 5 bases and the V segment lost 4 bases, leaving 5 bases of the junction unmatched. Looked up from germline, CDR1 is SQVTM and CDR2 is ANQGSEA. CDR3 length equals 14 residues. The CDR3 region is CSVVERGGHNEQFF. The CDR3 DNA is TGCAGCGTTGTGGAGCGGGGGGGCCACAATGAGCAGTTCTTC.

This clonotype was observed at least ten times. V gene TRBV7-9 combines with J gene TRBJ1-2, with a tentative D call TRBD1 (6 bases). Germline V gives CDR1 SEHNR, CDR2 FQNEAQ (reference sequence). This CDR3 region has 13 residues. V was shortened by 6 bases and J by 6 bases, with 14 bases between the two germline ends. Written as DNA, the CDR3 is TGTGCCAGCAGTTTGGGGGGGGCAGATGGCTACACCTTC. Translated: CASSLGGADGYTF.

The chain links TRBV27 to TRBJ2-2; D might be TRBD1 (6 bases). Trimming stripped 5 bases from V and 7 bases from J, with 20 bases between. The CDR3 length is 16 residues. CDR1 and CDR2 from the germline V gene are MNHEY and SMNVEV (reference sequence). CDR3 residues: CASSTLLYRAIGELFF. Written as DNA, the CDR3 is TGTGCCAGCAGTACTCTACTCTACAGGGCTATCGGGGAGCTGTTTTTT.

Details on this clonotype: A junction end diverges from the germline sequence, so it may reflect a read error. The V call is TRBV6-5, the J call TRBJ2-5; no reliable D call. The germline gives CDR1 MNHEY, CDR2 SVGAGI. The CDR3 spans 14 residues. In DNA, the CDR3 is TGTGTCAGCAGTTACTCGAGGATCGGAGAGACCCAGTACTTC. It is translated as CVSSYSRIGETQYF.

Many counts were recorded for this clonotype. This chain uses TRBV7-6 with TRBJ2-4; 8 bases agree with TRBD1. This CDR3 is 19 amino acids long. CDR1 is SGHVS and CDR2 is FNYEAQ in the germline V gene. With V trimmed by 0 bases and J by 3 bases, 13 bases remained unmatched. CDR3 protein: CASSLAPPGTGQDKNIQYF. CDR3 in DNA: TGTGCCAGCAGCTTAGCCCCCCCCGGGACAGGCCAGGACAAAAACATTCAGTACTTC.

This chain links TRBV5-6 with TRBJ1-6; TRBD1 agrees at 9 bases. The CDR3 consists of 16 residues. Unmatched junction bases numbered 8, after V lost 2 bases and J lost 8 bases. CDR1 is SGHDT, CDR2 YYEEEE, per germline. The CDR3 DNA reads as TGTGCCAGCAGCTTACAGGGGGCGATTGTTTATTCACCCCTCCACTTT. Translated: CASSLQGAIVYSPLHF.

The rearrangement joins TRBV27 to TRBJ1-1; no clear D. This CDR3 has 13 amino acids. Germline loops: CDR1 MNHEY, CDR2 SMNVEV (reference sequence). Between the trimmed V and J ends, which lost 7 bases and 0 bases, there was a span of 9 bases. The CDR3 here is CASKTHLNTEAFF. CDR3 bases: TGTGCCAGCAAGACACACCTGAACACTGAAGCTTTCTTT.

This clonotype came up many times. The chain is built from TRBV7-6 and TRBJ2-7; D tentatively fits TRBD1 or TRBD2 (5 bases each). Trimming removed 5 bases at V and 6 bases at J, with 20 bases between. Germline V lookup: CDR1 SGHVS, CDR2 FNYEAQ. The CDR3 runs 15 residues. The chain's CDR3 is CASSPGTAELGEQYF. The CDR3 region has the DNA TGTGCCAGCAGCCCTGGGACGGCCGAACTTGGCGAGCAGTACTTC.

This chain uses TRBV12-3 or TRBV12-4 with TRBJ2-1; TRBD1 matches at 7 bases. The trim removed 6 bases at V and 7 bases at J, leaving 3 bases unmatched. This CDR3 has 12 residues. DNA for the CDR3: TGTGCCAGCAGGACAGGGAGTAATGAGCAGTTCTTC. It is translated as CASRTGSNEQFF.

The V and J genes are TRBV3-1 and TRBJ1-1; D gene uncertain. Trimming left V 3 bases short and J 2 bases short, with 16 bases between. Germline V gene sequence: CDR1 LGHDT, CDR2 YNNKEL (reference sequence). This CDR3 is built from 16 residues. The CDR3 sequence: CASSHRGWEENTEAFF. Here the CDR3 DNA reads TGTGCCAGCAGCCATCGTGGGTGGGAAGAAAACACTGAAGCTTTCTTT.

This rearrangement joins TRBV28 to TRBJ2-7; TRBD1 matches at 8 bases. Trimming removed 8 bases from V and 5 bases from J; junction bases left unmatched: 2. From germline, CDR1 is MDHEN and CDR2 SYDVKM. The CDR3 sequence is 11 residues long. CDR3 sequence reads: CASGTGDEQYV. CDR3 sequence (DNA): TGTGCCAGCGGGACAGGTGACGAGCAGTACGTC.

The chain joins TRBV7-2 to TRBJ1-2; no clear D gene. Trimming shortened V by 1 base and J by 2 bases, and 8 bases separated the two germline ends. The CDR3 spans 14 residues. Germline V gene lookup returns CDR1 SGHTA and CDR2 FQGNSA. The CDR3 loop is CASSLVLQNYGYTF. For the CDR3, the DNA is TGTGCCAGCAGCTTAGTGCTGCAGAACTATGGCTACACCTTC.

This clonotype has only a few counts. The J gene is TRBJ2-1, the V gene TRBV19; weak D call: TRBD1 (5 bases). V gave up 3 bases and J gave up 2 bases, with 11 bases separating them. The CDR3 is 15 residues long. Germline-derived CDR1 and CDR2 are LNHDA and SQIVND (reference sequence). CDR3 in DNA: TGTGCCAGTAGTATGTCAGGGAATGCCTACAATGAGCAGTTCTTC. Residues: CASSMSGNAYNEQFF.

In this sample, this clonotype turned up a few times. The V gene is TRBV27, the J gene TRBJ1-1; unclear D gene. This CDR3 region has 12 residues. Germline CDR1 is MNHEY and CDR2 is SMNVEV (reference sequence). Trimming removed 4 bases from V and 4 bases from J, with 7 bases in between. The CDR3 sequence is CASSSFSTEAFF. For the CDR3, the DNA is TGTGCCAGCAGTTCTTTTAGCACTGAAGCTTTCTTT.

This clonotype has a count of ten or more. The CDR3 reads CASSLGRRSSTDTQYF. CDR3 bases: TGTGCCAGCAGCTTAGGAAGGCGTTCTAGCACAGATACGCAGTATTTT. J is TRBJ2-3 and V is TRBV7-9; D not certain. Trimming left V 1 base short and J 0 bases short, with 11 bases between. The CDR3 has 16 residues. Germline V gene data show CDR1 as SEHNR and CDR2 as FQNEAQ (reference sequence). Using reference TRBV7-9 and TRBJ2-3 for the parts outside the CDR3, the full variable domain is DTGVSQNPRHKITKRGQNVTFRCDPISEHNRLYWYRQTLGQGPEFLTYFQNEAQLEKSRLLSDRFSAERPKGSFSTLEIQRTEQGDSAMYLCASSLGRRSSTDTQYFGPGTRLTVL.

The V gene is TRBV18, the J gene TRBJ2-5; weak D call: TRBD2 (6 bases). Germline V gene lookup returns CDR1 KGHSH and CDR2 LQKENI. CDR3 length: 15 residues. Trimming removed 7 bases at V and 2 bases at J, with 17 bases between. The CDR3: CASLMGDFLQETQYF. The CDR3 DNA sequence: TGTGCCAGCTTGATGGGGGACTTCCTTCAAGAGACCCAGTACTTC.

The chain has TRBV27 and TRBJ1-2, with 10 bases matching TRBD1. CDR1 MNHEY and CDR2 SMNVEV come from the germline V gene (reference sequence). The CDR3 extends over 14 amino acids. V lost 6 bases, J lost 5 bases, and 6 bases stayed unmatched. As DNA, the CDR3 is TGTGCCAGCAGCATGACAGGGGGCTGGTATGGCTACACCTTC. This gives the protein CASSMTGGWYGYTF.

This chain links TRBV27 with TRBJ1-1, with D uncertain. The germline V gene encodes CDR1 MNHEY and CDR2 SMNVEV (reference sequence). V was shortened by 5 bases and J by 6 bases, with 13 bases between the two germline ends. CDR3 size: 13 residues. As DNA, the CDR3 is TGTGCCAGCAGTCAACTAGGGTTAGCTGAAGCTTTCTTT. It yields the protein CASSQLGLAEAFF.

This clonotype showed up many times. The chain couples TRBV7-6 to TRBJ2-3, with TRBD2 matching over 10 bases. CDR3 length equals 16 residues. Germline lookup yields CDR1 SGHVS and CDR2 FNYEAQ. Trimming at V came to 4 bases and at J to 1 base, leaving 5 bases not matched to a gene. CDR3 sequence (DNA): TGTGCCAGCAGCTCTACTAGCGGGGTAGGCACAGATACGCAGTATTTT. Translation: CASSSTSGVGTDTQYF.

The chain employs TRBV5-1 and TRBJ1-1, with no clear D. V lost 0 bases and J 3 bases, leaving 9 bases between the germline ends. The germline V gene encodes CDR1 SGHRS and CDR2 YFSETQ. The length of the CDR3 is 14 residues. The CDR3 coding sequence is TGCGCCAGCAGCTTGGATTTAATAGACACTGAAGCTTTCTTT. The encoded protein is CASSLDLIDTEAFF.

The chain recombines TRBV7-9 with TRBJ1-2; a weak D match, TRBD1 (6 bases). Trimming cost V 1 base and J 1 base, with 10 bases left between them. Germline V gene sequence: CDR1 SEHNR, CDR2 FQNEAQ (reference sequence). The CDR3 has 15 amino acids. The CDR3 bases are TGTGCCAGCAGCTTAGGGACAGAATATAACTATGGCTACACCTTC. The encoded protein is CASSLGTEYNYGYTF.

CDR3 protein: CASSGTGEGGNEQFF. For the CDR3, the DNA is TGTGCCAGCAGCGGAACCGGAGAAGGTGGCAATGAGCAGTTCTTC. The rearrangement uses TRBV7-6 and TRBJ2-1; D is uncertain. CDR1 and CDR2 from the germline V gene are SGHVS and FNYEAQ. This CDR3 comprises 15 residues. V was pared by 5 bases and J by 6 bases, with 17 bases between.

This clonotype was observed a handful of times. The chain recombines TRBV15 with TRBJ2-5, with 8 nucleotides matching TRBD1. With 2 bases clipped from V and 1 base from J, the junction kept 3 bases outside the gene matches. The CDR3 covers 15 residues. Looked up from germline, CDR1 is LNHNV and CDR2 is YYDKDF (reference sequence). The DNA of the CDR3 is TGTGCCACCAGCAGACAGGGGGCTCGCCAAGAGACCCAGTACTTC. Encoded protein: CATSRQGARQETQYF. The full variable domain, in which reference TRBV15 and TRBJ2-5 provide the parts outside the CDR3, is DAMVIQNPRYQVTQFGKPVTLSCSQTLNHNVMYWYQQKSSQAPKLLFHYYDKDFNNEADTPDNFQSRRPNTSFCFLDIRSPGLGDTAMYLCATSRQGARQETQYFGPGTRLLVL.

The chain has TRBV7-9 and TRBJ2-7; perhaps TRBD1 as D (6 bases). Trimming removed 5 bases at V and 2 bases at J, with 13 bases between. This CDR3 is 14 amino acids long. From germline, CDR1 is SEHNR and CDR2 FQNEAQ (reference sequence). As DNA, the CDR3 is TGTGCCAGCAGCGTGAAGGGGGTTCCCTACGAGCAGTACTTC. It specifies CASSVKGVPYEQYF.